One TCR beta chain is described in this entry. Trimming at V came to 5 bases and at J to 3 bases, leaving 17 bases not matched to a gene. This CDR3 is 18 amino acids long. Germline V gene lookup returns CDR1 SGHAT and CDR2 FQNNGV. The record originates from a study of blood T cell repertoires in COVID-19. Study background: Acute-phase and convalescent COVID-19 samples originated in the United States, Italy and Spain. PBMCs, B-cell-depleted T cells, or T cells provided the cDNA or gDNA that made up the material.

Original processing methods: For nucleated cells, counts were estimated from reference gene primer amplification. TCRdb keeps only in-frame clones here, not all; method: immunoSEQ multiplex PCR. The V and J calls and clone size were taken over from that table, and D and trimming were inferred from the DNA. The sample lists about 190,000 clones, more than 60% seen once, with roughly 13% in the top ten. Sequenced material: peripheral blood. The rearrangement uses TRBV11-2 and TRBJ1-2; 8 nucleotides agree with TRBD1. The sequence was collected from a man aged 45-65 years who had recovered from COVID-19. CDR3 DNA sequence: TGTGCCAGCAGCCCTCGGGGCAGGGGGCCAGGAGGGTACTATGGCTACACCTTC. Encoded protein: CASSPRGRGPGGYYGYTF. The complete variable domain, with remaining parts taken from reference TRBV11-2 and TRBJ1-2, reads EAGVAQSPRYKIIEKRQSVAFWCNPISGHATLYWYQQILGQGPKLLIQFQNNGVVDDSQLPKDRFSAERLKGVDSTLKIQPAKLEDSAVYLCASSPRGRGPGGYYGYTFGSGTRLTVV.